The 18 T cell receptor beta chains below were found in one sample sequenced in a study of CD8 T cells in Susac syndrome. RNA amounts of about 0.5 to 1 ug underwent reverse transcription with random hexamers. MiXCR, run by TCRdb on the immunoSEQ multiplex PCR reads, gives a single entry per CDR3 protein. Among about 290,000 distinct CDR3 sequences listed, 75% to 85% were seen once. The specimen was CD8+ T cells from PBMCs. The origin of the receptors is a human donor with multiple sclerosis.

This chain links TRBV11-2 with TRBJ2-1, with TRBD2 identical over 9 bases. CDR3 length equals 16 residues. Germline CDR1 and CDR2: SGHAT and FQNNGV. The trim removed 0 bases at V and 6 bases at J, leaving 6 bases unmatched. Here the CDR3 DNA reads TGTGCCAGCAGCTTAGATTCGGGGACTAGCATCAATGAGCAGTTCTTC. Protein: CASSLDSGTSINEQFF.

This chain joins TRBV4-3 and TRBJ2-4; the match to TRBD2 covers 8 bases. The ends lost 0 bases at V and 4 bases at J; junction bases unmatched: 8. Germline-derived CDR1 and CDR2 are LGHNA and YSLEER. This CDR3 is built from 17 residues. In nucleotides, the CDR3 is TGCGCCAGCAGCCAAGACTTCCGACTAGCGAAAAAAAACATTCAGTACTTC. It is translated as CASSQDFRLAKKNIQYF.

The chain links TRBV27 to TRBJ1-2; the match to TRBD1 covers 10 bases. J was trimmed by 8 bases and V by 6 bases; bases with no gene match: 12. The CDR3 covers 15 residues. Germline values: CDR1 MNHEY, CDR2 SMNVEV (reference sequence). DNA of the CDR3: TGTGCCAGCAGCTATTCCGGGACAGGGGTTGTCGGCTACACCTTC. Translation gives CASSYSGTGVVGYTF.

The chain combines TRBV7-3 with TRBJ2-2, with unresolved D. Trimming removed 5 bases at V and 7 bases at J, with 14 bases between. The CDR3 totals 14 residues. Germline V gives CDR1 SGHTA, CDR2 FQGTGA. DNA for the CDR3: TGTGCCAGCAGCCCCAACCTCCCAAGCGGGGAGCTGTTTTTT. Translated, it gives CASSPNLPSGELFF.

As DNA, the CDR3 is TGCAGCGTTGACCCGACAGGGGACGAGACCCAGTACTTC. Its protein is CSVDPTGDETQYF. J is TRBJ2-5 and V is TRBV29-1, with 8 bases aligning to TRBD1. J gave up 5 bases and V 3 bases, and 5 bases lay outside the gene matches. The CDR3 length is 13 residues. CDR1 SQVTM and CDR2 ANQGSEA come from the germline V gene.

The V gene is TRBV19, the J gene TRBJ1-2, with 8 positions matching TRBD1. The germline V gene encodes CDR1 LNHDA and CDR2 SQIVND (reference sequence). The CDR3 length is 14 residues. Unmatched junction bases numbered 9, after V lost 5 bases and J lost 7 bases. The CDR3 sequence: CASSVGTGILGYTF. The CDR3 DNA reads TGTGCCAGTAGTGTGGGGACAGGCATTCTTGGCTACACCTTC.

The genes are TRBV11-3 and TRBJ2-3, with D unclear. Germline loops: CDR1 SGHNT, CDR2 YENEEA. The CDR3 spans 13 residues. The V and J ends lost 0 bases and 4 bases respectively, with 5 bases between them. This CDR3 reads CASSLEGPDTQYF. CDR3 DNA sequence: TGTGCCAGCAGCTTAGAGGGTCCAGATACGCAGTATTTT.

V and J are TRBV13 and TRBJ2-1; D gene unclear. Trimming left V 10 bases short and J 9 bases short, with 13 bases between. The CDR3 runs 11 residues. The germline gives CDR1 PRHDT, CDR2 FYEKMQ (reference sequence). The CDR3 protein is CATLSDSEQFF. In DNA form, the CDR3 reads TGTGCCACACTATCAGATTCTGAGCAGTTCTTC.

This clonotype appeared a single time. CDR3 coding DNA: TGTGCCAGCAGTGAATCGATACAGGCCTTTAATGAAAAACTGTTTTTT. Its translation: CASSESIQAFNEKLFF. The genes are TRBV25-1 and TRBJ1-4, with D perhaps TRBD1 (5 bases). Germline CDR1 reads MGHDK; CDR2 reads SYGVNS. This CDR3 has 16 residues. V dropped 1 base and J dropped 4 bases, with 13 bases sitting between them.

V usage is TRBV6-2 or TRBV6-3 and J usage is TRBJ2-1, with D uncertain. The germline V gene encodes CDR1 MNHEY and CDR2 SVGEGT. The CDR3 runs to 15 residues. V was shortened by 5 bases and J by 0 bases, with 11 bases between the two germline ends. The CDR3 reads CASSTLFRSYNEQFF. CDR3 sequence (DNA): TGTGCCAGCAGTACCTTATTTCGCTCCTACAATGAGCAGTTCTTC.

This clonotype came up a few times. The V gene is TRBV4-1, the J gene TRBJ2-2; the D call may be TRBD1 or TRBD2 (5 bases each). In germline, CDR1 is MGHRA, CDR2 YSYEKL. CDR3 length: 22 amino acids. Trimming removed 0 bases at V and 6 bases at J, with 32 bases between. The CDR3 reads CASSQDRAERSFSTERAGELFF. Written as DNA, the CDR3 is TGCGCCAGCAGCCAAGACAGGGCCGAACGTAGCTTCAGTACGGAGAGGGCCGGGGAGCTGTTTTTT.

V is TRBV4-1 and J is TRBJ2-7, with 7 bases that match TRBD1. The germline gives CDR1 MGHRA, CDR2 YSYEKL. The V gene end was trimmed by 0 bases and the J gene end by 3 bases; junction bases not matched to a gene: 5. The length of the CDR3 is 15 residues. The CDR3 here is CASSQDGGQSYEQYF. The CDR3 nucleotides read TGCGCCAGCAGCCAAGATGGGGGACAGAGCTACGAGCAGTACTTC.

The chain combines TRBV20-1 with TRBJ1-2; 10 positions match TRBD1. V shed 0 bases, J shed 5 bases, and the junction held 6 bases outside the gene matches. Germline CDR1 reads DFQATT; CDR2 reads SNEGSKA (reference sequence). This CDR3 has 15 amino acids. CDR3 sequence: CSARDVRTGGYGYTF. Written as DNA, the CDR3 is TGCAGTGCTAGAGATGTACGGACAGGGGGATATGGCTACACCTTC.

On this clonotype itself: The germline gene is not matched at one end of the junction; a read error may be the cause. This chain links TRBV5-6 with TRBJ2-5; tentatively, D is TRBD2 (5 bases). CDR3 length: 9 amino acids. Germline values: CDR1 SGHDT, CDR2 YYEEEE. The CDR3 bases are TGTGCCAGCAGCCCTGGACTTCACTTC. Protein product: CASSPGLHF.

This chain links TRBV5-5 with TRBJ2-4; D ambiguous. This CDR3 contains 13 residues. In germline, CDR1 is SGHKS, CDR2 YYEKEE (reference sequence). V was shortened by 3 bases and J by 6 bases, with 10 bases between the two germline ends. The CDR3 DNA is TGTGCCAGCAGCTGGAGCAGGAGAAACATTCAGTACTTC. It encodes CASSWSRRNIQYF.

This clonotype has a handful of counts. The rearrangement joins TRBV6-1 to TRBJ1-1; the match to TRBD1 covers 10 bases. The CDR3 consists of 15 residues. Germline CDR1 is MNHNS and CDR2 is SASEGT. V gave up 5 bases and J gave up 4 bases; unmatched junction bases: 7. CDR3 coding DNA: TGTGCCAGCAGTACCGGACAGGGGGGGATCACTGAAGCTTTCTTT. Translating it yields CASSTGQGGITEAFF.

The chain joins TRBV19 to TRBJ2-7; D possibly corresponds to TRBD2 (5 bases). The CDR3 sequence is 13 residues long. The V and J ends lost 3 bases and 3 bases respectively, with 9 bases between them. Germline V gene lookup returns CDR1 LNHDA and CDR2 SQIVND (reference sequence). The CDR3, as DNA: TGTGCCAGTAGTATCCCCGGGATCTACGAGCAGTACTTC. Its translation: CASSIPGIYEQYF. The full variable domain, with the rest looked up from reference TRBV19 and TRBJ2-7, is DGGITQSPKYLFRKEGQNVTLSCEQNLNHDAMYWYRQDPGQGLRLIYYSQIVNDFQKGDIAEGYSVSREKKESFPLTVTSAQKNPTAFYLCASSIPGIYEQYFGPGTRLTVT.

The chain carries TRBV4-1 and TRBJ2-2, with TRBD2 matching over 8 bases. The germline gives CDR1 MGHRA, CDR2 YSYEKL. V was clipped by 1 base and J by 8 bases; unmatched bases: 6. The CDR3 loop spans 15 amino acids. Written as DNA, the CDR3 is TGCGCCAGCAGCCAAGGGAGCGGGAGTAGGGGGGAGCTGTTTTTT. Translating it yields CASSQGSGSRGELFF.